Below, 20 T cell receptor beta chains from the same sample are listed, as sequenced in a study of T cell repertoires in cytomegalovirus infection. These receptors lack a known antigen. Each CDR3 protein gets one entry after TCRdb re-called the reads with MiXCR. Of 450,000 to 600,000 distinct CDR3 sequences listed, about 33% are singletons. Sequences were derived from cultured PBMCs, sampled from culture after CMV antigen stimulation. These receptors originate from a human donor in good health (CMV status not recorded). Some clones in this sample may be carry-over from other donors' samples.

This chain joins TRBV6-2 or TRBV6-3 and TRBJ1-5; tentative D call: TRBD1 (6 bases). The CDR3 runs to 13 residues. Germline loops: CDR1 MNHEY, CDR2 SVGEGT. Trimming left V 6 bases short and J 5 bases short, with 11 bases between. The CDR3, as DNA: TGTGCCAGCAGCGAGCAGGGGTATCAGCCCCAGCATTTT. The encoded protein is CASSEQGYQPQHF.

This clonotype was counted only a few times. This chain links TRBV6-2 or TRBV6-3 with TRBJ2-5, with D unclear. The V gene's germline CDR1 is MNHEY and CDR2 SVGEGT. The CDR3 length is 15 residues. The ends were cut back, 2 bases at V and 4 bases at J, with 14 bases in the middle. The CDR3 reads CASSYDTPQRETQYF. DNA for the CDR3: TGTGCCAGCAGTTACGACACTCCCCAGAGAGAGACCCAGTACTTC.

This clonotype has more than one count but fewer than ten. The CDR3 sequence is CASRGIATNEKLFF. CDR3 DNA sequence: TGTGCCAGCAGGGGAATTGCAACTAATGAAAAACTGTTTTTT. V and J are TRBV19 and TRBJ1-4, with a tentative D call TRBD1 (6 bases). The CDR3 is 14 amino acids. The V end was cut by 9 bases, the J end by 0 bases, with 11 bases between. Germline V gene sequence: CDR1 LNHDA, CDR2 SQIVND (reference sequence). The whole variable domain, filled in from reference TRBV19 and TRBJ1-4, reads DGGITQSPKYLFRKEGQNVTLSCEQNLNHDAMYWYRQDPGQGLRLIYYSQIVNDFQKGDIAEGYSVSREKKESFPLTVTSAQKNPTAFYLCASRGIATNEKLFFGSGTQLSVL.

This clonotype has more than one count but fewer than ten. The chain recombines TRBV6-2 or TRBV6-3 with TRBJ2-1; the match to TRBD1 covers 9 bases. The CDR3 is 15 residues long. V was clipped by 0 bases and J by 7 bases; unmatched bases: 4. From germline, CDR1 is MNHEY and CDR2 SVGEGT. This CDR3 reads CASSYSGQGWNEQFF. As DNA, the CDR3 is TGTGCCAGCAGTTACTCGGGACAGGGTTGGAATGAGCAGTTCTTC.

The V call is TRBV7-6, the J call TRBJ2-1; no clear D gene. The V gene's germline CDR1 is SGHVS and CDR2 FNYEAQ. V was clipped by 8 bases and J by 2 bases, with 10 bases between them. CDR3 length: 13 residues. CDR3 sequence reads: CASGESTYNEQFF. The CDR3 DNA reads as TGTGCCAGCGGCGAGAGCACCTACAATGAGCAGTTCTTC.

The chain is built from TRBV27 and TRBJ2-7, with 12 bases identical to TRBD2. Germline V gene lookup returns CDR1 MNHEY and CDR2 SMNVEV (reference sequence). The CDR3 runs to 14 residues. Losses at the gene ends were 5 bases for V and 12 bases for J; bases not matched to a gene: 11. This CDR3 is CASSPGTSGPPTYF. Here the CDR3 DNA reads TGTGCCAGCAGTCCCGGGACTAGCGGGCCGCCGACGTACTTC.

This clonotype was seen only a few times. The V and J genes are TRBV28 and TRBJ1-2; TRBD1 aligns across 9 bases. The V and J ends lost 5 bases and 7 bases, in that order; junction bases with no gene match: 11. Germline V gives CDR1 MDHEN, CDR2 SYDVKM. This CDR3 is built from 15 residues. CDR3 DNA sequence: TGTGCCAGCAGTGGGGGGACAGGGAGGATACGTGGCTACACCTTC. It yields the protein CASSGGTGRIRGYTF.

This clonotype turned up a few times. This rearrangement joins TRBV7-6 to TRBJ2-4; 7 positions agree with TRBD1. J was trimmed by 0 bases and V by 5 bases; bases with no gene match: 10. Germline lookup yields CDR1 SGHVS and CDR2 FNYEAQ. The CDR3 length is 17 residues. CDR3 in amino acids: CASSPGQQQLAKNIQYF. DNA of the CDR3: TGTGCCAGCAGCCCGGGACAGCAACAACTAGCCAAAAACATTCAGTACTTC.

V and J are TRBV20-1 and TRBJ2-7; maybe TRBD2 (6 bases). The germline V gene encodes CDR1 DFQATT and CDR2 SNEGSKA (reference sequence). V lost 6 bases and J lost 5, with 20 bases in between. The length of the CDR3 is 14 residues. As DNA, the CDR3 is TGCAGTGCGGTAATCGGGAGTCAAGTGGACGAGCAGTACTTC. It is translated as CSAVIGSQVDEQYF.

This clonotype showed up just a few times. The CDR3 loop reads CASSPLGGRGETQYF. CDR3 in DNA: TGTGCCAGCAGCCCGTTGGGGGGGCGCGGAGAGACCCAGTACTTC. V usage is TRBV7-2 and J usage is TRBJ2-5; tentative D call: TRBD2 (7 bases). CDR1 is SGHTA and CDR2 is FQGNSA in the germline V gene. Trimming took 5 bases from V and 4 from J, leaving 17 bases between them. The CDR3 is 15 residues long. Using reference TRBV7-2 and TRBJ2-5 for the parts outside the CDR3, the full variable domain is GAGVSQSPSNKVTEKGKDVELRCDPISGHTALYWYRQSLGQGLEFLIYFQGNSAPDKSGLPSDRFSAERTGGSVSTLTIQRTQQEDSAVYLCASSPLGGRGETQYFGPGTRLLVL.

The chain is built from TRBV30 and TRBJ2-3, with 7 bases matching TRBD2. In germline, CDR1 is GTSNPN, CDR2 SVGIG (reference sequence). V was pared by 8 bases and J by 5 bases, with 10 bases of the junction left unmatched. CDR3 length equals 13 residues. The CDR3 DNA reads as TGTGCCCGCGGCGGGAGTCAGGTAGATACGCAGTATTTT. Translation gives CARGGSQVDTQYF.

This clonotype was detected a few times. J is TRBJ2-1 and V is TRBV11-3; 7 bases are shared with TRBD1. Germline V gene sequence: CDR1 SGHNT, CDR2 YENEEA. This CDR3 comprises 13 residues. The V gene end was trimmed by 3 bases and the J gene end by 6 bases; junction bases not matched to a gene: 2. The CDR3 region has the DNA TGTGCCAGCAGCTTCGGGACAGCCAATGAGCAGTTCTTC. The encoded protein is CASSFGTANEQFF.

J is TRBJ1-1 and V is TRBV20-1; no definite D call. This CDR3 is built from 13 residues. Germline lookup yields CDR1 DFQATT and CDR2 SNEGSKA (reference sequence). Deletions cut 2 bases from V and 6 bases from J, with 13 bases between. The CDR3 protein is CSARMDLLAEAFF. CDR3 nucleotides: TGCAGTGCTAGAATGGACCTACTGGCTGAAGCTTTCTTT.

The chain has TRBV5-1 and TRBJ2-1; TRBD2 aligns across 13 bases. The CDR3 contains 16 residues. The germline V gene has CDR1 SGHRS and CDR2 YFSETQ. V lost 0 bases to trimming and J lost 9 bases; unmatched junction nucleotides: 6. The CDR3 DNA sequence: TGCGCCAGCAGCTTGGGTGGACTAGCGGGAGTTGGTGAGCAGTTCTTC. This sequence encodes CASSLGGLAGVGEQFF.

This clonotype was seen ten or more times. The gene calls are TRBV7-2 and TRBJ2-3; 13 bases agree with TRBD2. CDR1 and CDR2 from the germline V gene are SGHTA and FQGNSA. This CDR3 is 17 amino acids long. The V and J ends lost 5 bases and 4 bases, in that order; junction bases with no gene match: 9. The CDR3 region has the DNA TGTGCCAGCAGCCCCCGACTAGCGGGAGGCATTGCAGATACGCAGTATTTT. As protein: CASSPRLAGGIADTQYF.

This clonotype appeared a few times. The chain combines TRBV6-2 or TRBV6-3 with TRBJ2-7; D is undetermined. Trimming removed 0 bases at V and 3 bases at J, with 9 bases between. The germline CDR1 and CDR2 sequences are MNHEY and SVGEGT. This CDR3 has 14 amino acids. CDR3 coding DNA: TGTGCCAGCAGTTACTCGTCTAGGAGCTACGAGCAGTACTTC. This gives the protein CASSYSSRSYEQYF.

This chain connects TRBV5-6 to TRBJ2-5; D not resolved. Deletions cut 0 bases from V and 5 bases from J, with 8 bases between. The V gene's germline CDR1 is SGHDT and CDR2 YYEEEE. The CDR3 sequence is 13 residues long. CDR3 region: CASSLASAETQYF. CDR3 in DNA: TGTGCCAGCAGCTTGGCGAGCGCGGAGACCCAGTACTTC.

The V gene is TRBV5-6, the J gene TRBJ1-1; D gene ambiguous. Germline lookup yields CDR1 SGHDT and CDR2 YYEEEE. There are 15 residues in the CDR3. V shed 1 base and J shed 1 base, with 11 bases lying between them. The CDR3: CASSLLVRENTEAFF. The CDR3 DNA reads TGTGCCAGCAGCTTGTTAGTCAGAGAGAACACTGAAGCTTTCTTT. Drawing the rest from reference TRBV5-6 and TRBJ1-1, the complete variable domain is DAGVTQSPTHLIKTRGQQVTLRCSPKSGHDTVSWYQQALGQGPQFIFQYYEEEERQRGNFPDRFSGHQFPNYSSELNVNALLLGDSALYLCASSLLVRENTEAFFGQGTRLTVV.

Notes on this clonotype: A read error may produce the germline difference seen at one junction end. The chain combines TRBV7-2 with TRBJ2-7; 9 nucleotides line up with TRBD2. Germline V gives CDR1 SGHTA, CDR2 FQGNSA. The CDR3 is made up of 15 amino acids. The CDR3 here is CASSSGLALMHEQSF. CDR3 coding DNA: TGTGCCAGCAGCTCGGGACTAGCATTAATGCACGAGCAGTCCTTC.

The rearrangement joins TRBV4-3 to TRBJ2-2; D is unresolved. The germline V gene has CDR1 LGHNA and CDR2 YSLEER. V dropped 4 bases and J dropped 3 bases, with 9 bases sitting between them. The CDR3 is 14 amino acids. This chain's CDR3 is CASSLSVDTGELFF. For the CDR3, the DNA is TGCGCCAGCAGCCTCTCGGTAGACACCGGGGAGCTGTTTTTT.